The present T cell receptor (beta chain) was sequenced within a study of CD8+CD57+ T cells in acquired aplastic anemia. Genomic DNA, the template, was used for profiling of the TCR beta VDJ and CDR3. TCRdb called the reads again in MiXCR, with one record for every CDR3 protein. The sample yields 150,000 to 200,000 distinct CDR3 sequences, almost 50% seen once. From germline, CDR1 is MGHRA and CDR2 YSYEKL. The CDR3 loop spans 14 amino acids. V dropped 1 base and J dropped 4 bases, with 8 bases sitting between them. Selection for sequencing was limited to patients who had shown CD8+CD57+ cell expansion by flow cytometry. Patients uniformly had severe acquired aplastic anemia.

This TCR came from a human donor with aplastic anemia. This rearrangement joins TRBV4-1 to TRBJ1-3; D remains unclear. The source material was sorted CD4+, CD8+, or CD8+CD57+ T cells (not recorded which) from PBMCs. The DNA for the CDR3 is TGCGCCAGCAGCCAAGCGAGGGCGGGAAACACCATATATTTT. This codes for CASSQARAGNTIYF.